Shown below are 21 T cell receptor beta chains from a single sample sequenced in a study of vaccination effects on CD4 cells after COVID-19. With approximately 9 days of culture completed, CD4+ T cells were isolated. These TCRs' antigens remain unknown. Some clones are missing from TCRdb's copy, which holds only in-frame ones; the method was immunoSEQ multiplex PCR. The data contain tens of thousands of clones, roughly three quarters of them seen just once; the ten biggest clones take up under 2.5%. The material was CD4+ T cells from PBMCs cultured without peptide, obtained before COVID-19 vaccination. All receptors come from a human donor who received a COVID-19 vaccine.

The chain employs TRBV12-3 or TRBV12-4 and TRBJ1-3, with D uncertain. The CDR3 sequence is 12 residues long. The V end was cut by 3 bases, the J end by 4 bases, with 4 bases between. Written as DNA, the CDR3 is TGTGCCAGCAGTTTGGAGGGAAACACCATATATTTT. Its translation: CASSLEGNTIYF.

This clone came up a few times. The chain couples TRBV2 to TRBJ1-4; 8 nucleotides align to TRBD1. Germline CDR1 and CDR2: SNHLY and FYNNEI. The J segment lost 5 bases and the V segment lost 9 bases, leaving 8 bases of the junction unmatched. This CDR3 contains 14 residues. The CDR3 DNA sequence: TGTGCCAGTGATTCGACAGGGGTGAATGAAAAACTGTTTTTT. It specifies CASDSTGVNEKLFF.

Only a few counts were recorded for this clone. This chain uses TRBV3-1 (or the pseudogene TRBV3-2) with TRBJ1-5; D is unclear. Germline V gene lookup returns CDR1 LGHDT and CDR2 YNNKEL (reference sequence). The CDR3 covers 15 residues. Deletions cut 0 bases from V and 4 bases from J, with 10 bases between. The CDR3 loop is CASSQDRSGNQPQHF. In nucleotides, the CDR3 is TGTGCCAGCAGCCAAGATAGGTCAGGTAATCAGCCCCAGCATTTT.

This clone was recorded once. The CDR3 sequence is CASSVGLNYGYTF. CDR3 bases: TGTGCCAGCAGTGTGGGGTTAAACTATGGCTACACCTTC. The rearrangement links TRBV6-4 to TRBJ1-2; D gene ambiguous. The CDR3 is 13 amino acids. V lost 4 bases and J 2 bases, leaving 8 bases between the germline ends. The germline CDR1 and CDR2 sequences are MRHNA and SNTAGT.

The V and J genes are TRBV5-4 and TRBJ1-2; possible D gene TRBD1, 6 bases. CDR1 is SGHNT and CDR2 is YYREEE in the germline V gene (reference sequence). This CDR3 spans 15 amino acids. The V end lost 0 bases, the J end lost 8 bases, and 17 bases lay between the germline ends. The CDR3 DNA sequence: TGTGCCAGCAGCTTGGAGGTGGTCCGGGGGCTGGGCTACACCTTC. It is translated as CASSLEVVRGLGYTF.

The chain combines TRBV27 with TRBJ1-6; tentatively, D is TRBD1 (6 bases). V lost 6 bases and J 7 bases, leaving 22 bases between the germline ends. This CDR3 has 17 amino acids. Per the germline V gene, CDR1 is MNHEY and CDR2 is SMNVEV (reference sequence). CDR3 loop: CASRFRWGGAMNSPLHF. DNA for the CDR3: TGTGCCAGCAGGTTTCGTTGGGGGGGGGCAATGAATTCACCCCTCCACTTT.

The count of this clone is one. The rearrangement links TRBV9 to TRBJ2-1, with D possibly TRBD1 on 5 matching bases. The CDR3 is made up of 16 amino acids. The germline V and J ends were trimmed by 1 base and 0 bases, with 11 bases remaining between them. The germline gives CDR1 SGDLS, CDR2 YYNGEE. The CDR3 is CASSVTSGFSYNEQFF. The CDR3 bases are TGTGCCAGCAGCGTAACTTCAGGGTTCTCCTACAATGAGCAGTTCTTC. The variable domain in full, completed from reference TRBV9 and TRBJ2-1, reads DSGVTQTPKHLITATGQRVTLRCSPRSGDLSVYWYQQSLDQGLQFLIQYYNGEERAKGNILERFSAQQFPDLHSELNLSSLELGDSALYFCASSVTSGFSYNEQFFGPGTRLTVL.

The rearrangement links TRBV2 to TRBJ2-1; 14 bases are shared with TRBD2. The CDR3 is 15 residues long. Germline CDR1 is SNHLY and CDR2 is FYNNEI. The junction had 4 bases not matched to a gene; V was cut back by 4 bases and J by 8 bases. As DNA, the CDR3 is TGTGCCAGCAGTGCCGGGACTAGCGGGGGCTATGAGCAGTTCTTC. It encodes CASSAGTSGGYEQFF. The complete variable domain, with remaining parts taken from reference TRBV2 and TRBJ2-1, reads EPEVTQTPSHQVTQMGQEVILRCVPISNHLYFYWYRQILGQKVEFLVSFYNNEISEKSEIFDDQFSVERPDGSNFTLKIRSTKLEDSAMYFCASSAGTSGGYEQFFGPGTRLTVL.

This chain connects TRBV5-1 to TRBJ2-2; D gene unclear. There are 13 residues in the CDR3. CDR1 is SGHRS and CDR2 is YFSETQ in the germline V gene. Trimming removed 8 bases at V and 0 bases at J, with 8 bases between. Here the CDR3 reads CARGIPNTGELFF. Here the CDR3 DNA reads TGCGCCAGAGGGATACCGAACACCGGGGAGCTGTTTTTT. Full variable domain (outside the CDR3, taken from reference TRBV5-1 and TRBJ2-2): KAGVTQTPRYLIKTRGQQVTLSCSPISGHRSVSWYQQTPGQGLQFLFEYFSETQRNKGNFPGRFSGRQFSNSRSEMNVSTLELGDSALYLCARGIPNTGELFFGEGSRLTVL.

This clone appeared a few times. This chain's CDR3 is CASSPDRGNQETQYF. The CDR3 DNA reads TGTGCCAGCAGCCCGGACAGGGGAAACCAAGAGACCCAGTACTTC. This rearrangement joins TRBV5-6 to TRBJ2-5; 9 positions match TRBD1. CDR3 length: 15 residues. From germline, CDR1 is SGHDT and CDR2 YYEEEE. Losses at the gene ends were 4 bases for V and 0 bases for J; bases not matched to a gene: 4.

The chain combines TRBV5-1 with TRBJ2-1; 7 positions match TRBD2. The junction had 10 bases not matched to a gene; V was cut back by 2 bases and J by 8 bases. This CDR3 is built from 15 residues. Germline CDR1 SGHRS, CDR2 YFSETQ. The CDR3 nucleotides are TGCGCCAGCAGCTTTGCTGAGGCACGGGAGGATGAGCAGTTCTTC. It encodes CASSFAEAREDEQFF. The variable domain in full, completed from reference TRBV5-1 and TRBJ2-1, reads KAGVTQTPRYLIKTRGQQVTLSCSPISGHRSVSWYQQTPGQGLQFLFEYFSETQRNKGNFPGRFSGRQFSNSRSEMNVSTLELGDSALYLCASSFAEAREDEQFFGPGTRLTVL.

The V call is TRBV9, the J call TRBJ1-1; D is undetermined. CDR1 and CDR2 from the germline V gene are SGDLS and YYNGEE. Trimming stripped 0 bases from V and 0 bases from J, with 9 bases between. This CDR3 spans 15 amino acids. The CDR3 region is CASSVAGLMNTEAFF. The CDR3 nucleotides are TGTGCCAGCAGCGTAGCTGGTCTCATGAACACTGAAGCTTTCTTT.

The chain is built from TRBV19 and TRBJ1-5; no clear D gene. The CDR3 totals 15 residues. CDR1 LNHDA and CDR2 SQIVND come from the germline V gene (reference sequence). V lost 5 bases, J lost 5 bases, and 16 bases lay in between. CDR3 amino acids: CASSFEHSYHQPQHF. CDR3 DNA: TGTGCCAGTAGTTTTGAACACAGCTACCATCAGCCCCAGCATTTT.

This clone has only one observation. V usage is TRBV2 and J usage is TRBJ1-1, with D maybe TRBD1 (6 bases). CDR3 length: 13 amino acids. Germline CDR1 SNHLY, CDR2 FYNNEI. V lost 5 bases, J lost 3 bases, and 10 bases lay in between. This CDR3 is CASSKDRDTEAFF. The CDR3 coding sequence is TGTGCCAGCAGTAAGGACAGAGACACTGAAGCTTTCTTT. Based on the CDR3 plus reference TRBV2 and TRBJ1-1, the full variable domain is EPEVTQTPSHQVTQMGQEVILRCVPISNHLYFYWYRQILGQKVEFLVSFYNNEISEKSEIFDDQFSVERPDGSNFTLKIRSTKLEDSAMYFCASSKDRDTEAFFGQGTRLTVV.

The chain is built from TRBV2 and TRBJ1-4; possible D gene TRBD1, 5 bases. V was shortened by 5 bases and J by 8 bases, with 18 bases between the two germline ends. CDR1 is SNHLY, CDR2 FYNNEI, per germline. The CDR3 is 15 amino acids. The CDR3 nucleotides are TGTGCCAGCAGTCCCCTGAAAGGGACTGGAGAAAAACTGTTTTTT. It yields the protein CASSPLKGTGEKLFF. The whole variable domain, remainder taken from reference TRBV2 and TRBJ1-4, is EPEVTQTPSHQVTQMGQEVILRCVPISNHLYFYWYRQILGQKVEFLVSFYNNEISEKSEIFDDQFSVERPDGSNFTLKIRSTKLEDSAMYFCASSPLKGTGEKLFFGSGTQLSVL.

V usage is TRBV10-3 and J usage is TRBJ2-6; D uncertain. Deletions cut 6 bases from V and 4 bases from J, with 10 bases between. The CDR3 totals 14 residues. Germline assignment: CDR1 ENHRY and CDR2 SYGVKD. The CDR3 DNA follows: TGTGCCATCAGGTCAGGCCCCGGGGCCAACGTCCTGACTTTC. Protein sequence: CAIRSGPGANVLTF.

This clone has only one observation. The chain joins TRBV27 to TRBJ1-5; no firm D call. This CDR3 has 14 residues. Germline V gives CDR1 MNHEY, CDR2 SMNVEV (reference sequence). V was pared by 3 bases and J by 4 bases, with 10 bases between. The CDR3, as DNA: TGTGCCAGCAGTTTGGGCCGGGATAATCAGCCCCAGCATTTT. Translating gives CASSLGRDNQPQHF.

In nucleotides, the CDR3 is TGTGCCTGGAGGGAGACAGGGGTAACTGAAGCTTTCTTT. Amino acid sequence: CAWRETGVTEAFF. The rearrangement uses TRBV30 and TRBJ1-1; 8 nucleotides agree with TRBD1. The germline CDR1 and CDR2 sequences are GTSNPN and SVGIG (reference sequence). Trimming removed 3 bases from V and 5 bases from J; junction bases left unmatched: 5. The CDR3 contains 13 residues.

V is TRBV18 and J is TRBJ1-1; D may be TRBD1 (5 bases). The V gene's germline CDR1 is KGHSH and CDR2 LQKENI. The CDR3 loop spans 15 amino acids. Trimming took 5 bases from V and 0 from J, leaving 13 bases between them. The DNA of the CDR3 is TGTGCCAGCTCATTAGAACAGGTGATGAACACTGAAGCTTTCTTT. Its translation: CASSLEQVMNTEAFF.

This CDR3 is CASRAGETQYF. In DNA, the CDR3 is TGTGCCAGCAGAGCTGGGGAGACCCAGTACTTC. This sequence joins TRBV7-2 and TRBJ2-5; no reliable D call. Looked up from germline, CDR1 is SGHTA and CDR2 is FQGNSA. Trimming stripped 6 bases from V and 5 bases from J, with 7 bases between. CDR3 length equals 11 residues. Full variable domain (outside the CDR3, taken from reference TRBV7-2 and TRBJ2-5): GAGVSQSPSNKVTEKGKDVELRCDPISGHTALYWYRQSLGQGLEFLIYFQGNSAPDKSGLPSDRFSAERTGGSVSTLTIQRTQQEDSAVYLCASRAGETQYFGPGTRLLVL.

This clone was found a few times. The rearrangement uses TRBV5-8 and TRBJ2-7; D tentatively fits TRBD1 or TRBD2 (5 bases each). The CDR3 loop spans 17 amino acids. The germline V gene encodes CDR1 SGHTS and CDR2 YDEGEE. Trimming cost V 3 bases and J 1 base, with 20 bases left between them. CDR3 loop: CASSSLPGTSTSYEQYV. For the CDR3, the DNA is TGTGCCAGCAGCTCGCTCCCCGGGACCAGTACATCCTACGAGCAGTACGTC.